A single sample is the source of the 15 T cell receptor beta chains below, sequenced in a study of T cells after yellow fever vaccination. TCRdb called the 5' RACE reads again in MiXCR, with one record for every CDR3 protein. The data contain roughly 310,000 distinct CDR3 sequences, less than 4.5% of them singletons. The sequenced sample was PBMCs, obtained on the day of the yellow fever booster vaccination. The receptors were sampled from a man aged 18 to 35 who received the YFV17D yellow fever vaccine.

This clonotype was found many times. The chain links TRBV7-9 to TRBJ2-5, with D perhaps matching TRBD1 or TRBD2 (6 bases each). V was shortened by 6 bases and J by 2 bases, with 10 bases between the two germline ends. Germline values: CDR1 SEHNR, CDR2 FQNEAQ (reference sequence). The CDR3 has 13 residues. CDR3 sequence: CASRRGRQETQYF. As DNA, the CDR3 is TGTGCCAGCAGGAGGGGGAGGCAAGAGACCCAGTACTTC.

Ten or more counts support this clonotype. This chain joins TRBV7-2 and TRBJ2-1; unclear D gene. Germline loops: CDR1 SGHTA, CDR2 FQGNSA. V was shortened by 0 bases and J by 12 bases, with 12 bases between the two germline ends. This CDR3 spans 13 amino acids. This chain's CDR3 is CASSLARRRRQFF. Here the CDR3 DNA reads TGTGCCAGCAGCTTAGCGCGGCGAAGAAGGCAGTTCTTC.

CDR3 nucleotide sequence: TGCGCCAGCAGCGACAGAGTAGCGGCGGATACGCAGTATTTT. This translates into CASSDRVAADTQYF. The rearrangement joins TRBV5-1 to TRBJ2-3; a weak D match, TRBD2 (6 bases). Germline CDR1 is SGHRS and CDR2 is YFSETQ. The length of the CDR3 is 14 residues. Trimming took off 4 bases at V and 6 bases at J, with 15 bases between the two ends.

Only a few counts were recorded for this clonotype. The CDR3 protein is CATSREQGVDTQYF. Here the CDR3 DNA reads TGCGCCACATCCCGGGAACAGGGGGTTGATACGCAGTATTTT. The chain is built from TRBV10-1 and TRBJ2-3; 8 bases align to TRBD1. The J segment lost 6 bases and the V segment lost 10 bases, leaving 12 bases of the junction unmatched. This CDR3 comprises 14 residues. CDR1 and CDR2 from the germline V gene are WNHNN and SYGVQD (reference sequence).

This clonotype was found many times. V usage is TRBV11-2 and J usage is TRBJ2-5, with 10 bases that match TRBD2. This CDR3 is 16 amino acids long. Germline V CDR1 and CDR2: SGHAT, FQNNGV. With 5 bases clipped from V and 3 bases from J, the junction kept 9 bases outside the gene matches. The CDR3 DNA sequence: TGTGCCAGCAGCCCAATTAGCGGGGGGATAAAAGAGACCCAGTACTTC. Translated: CASSPISGGIKETQYF.

This clonotype has a count of ten or more. The chain combines TRBV7-6 with TRBJ2-1, with TRBD1 identical over 7 bases. The length of the CDR3 is 15 residues. Germline assignment: CDR1 SGHVS and CDR2 FNYEAQ. Germline trimming cut 5 bases from V and 4 bases from J; bases unmatched to any gene: 8. The CDR3, as DNA: TGTGCCAGCAGCGCCCGGGACAGCGATTACAATGAGCAGTTCTTC. This translates into CASSARDSDYNEQFF.

The rearrangement uses TRBV29-1 and TRBJ1-1; possibly TRBD1 for D (5 bases). Germline CDR1 is SQVTM and CDR2 is ANQGSEA. V lost 3 bases, J lost 8 bases, and 16 bases lay in between. The CDR3 is made up of 13 amino acids. CDR3 loop: CSVDPGGGLEAFF. DNA of the CDR3: TGCAGCGTTGACCCCGGGGGAGGATTGGAAGCTTTCTTT. Supplemented by reference TRBV29-1 and TRBJ1-1, the full variable domain reads SAVISQKPSRDICQRGTSLTIQCQVDSQVTMMFWYRQQPGQSLTLIATANQGSEATYESGFVIDKFPISRPNLTFSTLTVSNMSPEDSSIYLCSVDPGGGLEAFFGQGTRLTVV.

The V gene is TRBV12-3 or TRBV12-4, the J gene TRBJ2-2; TRBD2 matches at 14 bases. Germline trimming cut 8 bases from V and 5 bases from J; bases unmatched to any gene: 4. The CDR3 runs to 15 residues. CDR3: CASGGTSGGTGELFF. The CDR3 bases are TGTGCCAGCGGAGGGACTAGCGGGGGAACCGGGGAGCTGTTTTTT.

This clonotype was picked up many times. The chain combines TRBV7-2 with TRBJ1-6; TRBD1 matches at 7 bases. Germline V CDR1 and CDR2: SGHTA, FQGNSA. The CDR3 is made up of 14 amino acids. With 3 bases clipped from V and 7 bases from J, the junction kept 3 bases outside the gene matches. The CDR3 DNA reads TGTGCCAGCAGCTTTACAGGGGTCAATTCACCCCTCCACTTT. This translates into CASSFTGVNSPLHF.

This clonotype has a count of ten or more. V and J are TRBV18 and TRBJ2-7; 8 nucleotides align to TRBD1. Per the germline V gene, CDR1 is KGHSH and CDR2 is LQKENI. CDR3 length equals 14 residues. V shed 3 bases, J shed 6 bases, and the junction held 7 bases outside the gene matches. The CDR3: CASSPGQGAFEQYF. The CDR3, as DNA: TGTGCCAGCTCACCGGGCCAGGGGGCCTTCGAGCAGTACTTC.

At least ten counts were recorded for this clonotype. The V and J genes are TRBV6-4 and TRBJ1-6; the D is unclear. CDR1 is MRHNA, CDR2 SNTAGT, per germline. The CDR3 is 14 residues long. V lost 5 bases, J lost 9 bases, and 14 bases lay in between. For the CDR3, the DNA is TGTGCCAGCAGTAGTTTTGGTAGGGTTTCACCCCTCCACTTT. Residues: CASSSFGRVSPLHF.

In this sample, this clonotype turned up many times. The chain recombines TRBV12-3 or TRBV12-4 with TRBJ2-3; no firm D call. V lost 6 bases to trimming and J lost 4 bases, with 11 bases between them. CDR3 length: 13 residues. The CDR3, as DNA: TGTGCCAGCAGGGTGGGATGGGCAGATACGCAGTATTTT. Protein: CASRVGWADTQYF.

This clonotype was seen only a few times. The genes are TRBV11-2 and TRBJ1-6; D is undetermined. Germline V lookup: CDR1 SGHAT, CDR2 FQNNGV. The CDR3 contains 13 residues. V was trimmed by 7 bases and J by 8 bases, leaving 12 bases between them. The CDR3 bases are TGTGCCAGCAATGGGCAGTCCGATTCACCCCTCCACTTT. Encoded protein: CASNGQSDSPLHF. Filled out from reference TRBV11-2 and TRBJ1-6, the complete variable domain reads EAGVAQSPRYKIIEKRQSVAFWCNPISGHATLYWYQQILGQGPKLLIQFQNNGVVDDSQLPKDRFSAERLKGVDSTLKIQPAKLEDSAVYLCASNGQSDSPLHFGNGTRLTVT.

This clonotype was recorded at least ten times. The chain is built from TRBV5-1 and TRBJ2-3; TRBD1 aligns across 9 bases. The CDR3 contains 15 residues. The junction had 7 bases not matched to a gene; V was cut back by 2 bases and J by 6 bases. Germline V CDR1 and CDR2: SGHRS, YFSETQ. The CDR3 DNA sequence: TGCGCCAGCAGCTTCCTCGGGACAGGGTACGATACGCAGTATTTT. Translation gives CASSFLGTGYDTQYF.

This clonotype was seen a handful of times. This chain connects TRBV12-3 or TRBV12-4 to TRBJ2-6; D is ambiguous. The CDR3 spans 17 residues. Trimming took 6 bases from V and 0 from J, leaving 15 bases between them. The CDR3 region has the DNA TGTGCCAGCAGCCGATCCAATGCTTACTCTGGGGCCAACGTCCTGACTTTC. Amino acid sequence: CASSRSNAYSGANVLTF.